This T cell receptor beta chain is from a study of OX40 agonist ivuxolimab in advanced cancers. Looking at the study overall: Having had anti-PD-1, anti-PD-L1 or anti-CTLA-4 therapy before was allowed, and under 50% had some. Study-wide findings and caveats: CD8+ T cells showed, on average, more clonal expansion than CD4+ cells.

Assay: immunoSEQ multiplex PCR; the TCRdb copy retains only in-frame clones and omits some. The data contain 70,000 to 80,000 clones, about 85% of them singletons. Of note for this clone: What it binds is not known.

The CDR3 has 14 amino acids. Per germline, CDR1 SGHAT and CDR2 FQNNGV. V was cut by 1 base and J by 7 bases, with 10 bases left in between. The chain links TRBV11-2 to TRBJ2-2; tentatively, D is TRBD1 (5 bases). Here the sequenced sample was CD4+ or CD8+ T cells sorted from blood, taken in a trial of the OX40 agonist ivuxolimab. The sequence was obtained from an adult with an advanced solid tumor such as melanoma, head and neck, liver or kidney cancer. The CDR3 DNA sequence: TGTGCCAGCAGCTTAGCCAGGGATGGCGGGGAGCTGTTTTTT. Protein: CASSLARDGGELFF.